Below are 18 T cell receptor beta chains sequenced from a single sample in a study of shared clonotypes between healthy human individuals. Some clones are missing from TCRdb's copy, which holds only in-frame ones; the method was immunoSEQ multiplex PCR. The sample consists of more than 2,000,000 clones, 85% to 95% of them appearing once. The source material was naive CD4+ T cells from PBMCs. Subset defined: CD45RA+ positively selected. Receptors originate from a man between 18 and 29 years old in good health. Some clones in this sample may be carry-over from other donors' samples.

The V and J genes are TRBV28 and TRBJ2-7; 7 nucleotides align to TRBD2. CDR1 is MDHEN, CDR2 SYDVKM, per germline. This CDR3 is 16 amino acids long. After removal of 5 bases from V and 4 bases from J, the junction contained 14 bases not matched to a gene. CDR3 amino acids: CASSGLRGRAFYEQYF. In nucleotides, the CDR3 is TGTGCCAGCAGTGGGCTGCGAGGGAGGGCCTTTTACGAGCAGTACTTC.

This chain joins TRBV5-1 and TRBJ2-3; 7 bases align to TRBD2. This CDR3 spans 16 amino acids. Losses at the gene ends were 0 bases for V and 5 bases for J; bases not matched to a gene: 9. Germline CDR1 reads SGHRS; CDR2 reads YFSETQ. This CDR3 reads CASSLVGGRIKDTQYF. In DNA form, the CDR3 reads TGCGCCAGCAGCTTGGTTGGCGGGAGAATCAAAGATACGCAGTATTTT.

J is TRBJ2-7 and V is TRBV5-1; 11 bases line up with TRBD2. Germline trimming cut 3 bases from V and 0 bases from J; bases unmatched to any gene: 8. CDR1 is SGHRS and CDR2 is YFSETQ in the germline V gene. The CDR3 runs to 17 residues. The CDR3 here is CASSSTLTSGSSYEQYF. The CDR3 DNA reads as TGCGCCAGCAGCTCGACCTTAACTAGCGGGAGCTCCTACGAGCAGTACTTC.

In its sample, this clone was seen a few times. At the DNA level, this CDR3 is encoded by other sequences in the same sample as well. This chain connects TRBV28 to TRBJ1-1; D may be TRBD1 (6 bases). CDR3 length equals 12 residues. Germline V gene data show CDR1 as MDHEN and CDR2 as SYDVKM. The V gene lost 7 bases and the J gene lost 0 bases, with 6 bases spanning the gap. CDR3 nucleotide sequence: TGTGCCAGCAAGGGGGTGAACACTGAAGCTTTCTTT. This translates into CASKGVNTEAFF.

The sample holds one count of this clone. This chain connects TRBV29-1 to TRBJ2-7; D is undetermined. Germline V gene data show CDR1 as SQVTM and CDR2 as ANQGSEA. The CDR3 spans 12 residues. V was shortened by 6 bases and J by 7 bases, with 16 bases between the two germline ends. The CDR3 DNA follows: TGCAGCGTCCACCGGGTCCTGGGGGAGCAGTACTTC. Its protein is CSVHRVLGEQYF.

The rearrangement joins TRBV13 to TRBJ2-1; no reliable D call. Deletions cut 5 bases from V and 3 bases from J, with 14 bases between. The length of the CDR3 is 15 residues. Germline CDR1 and CDR2: PRHDT and FYEKMQ (reference sequence). The CDR3 DNA sequence: TGTGCCAGCAGCCCCCTCGGTAGAGTCTACAATGAGCAGTTCTTC. It specifies CASSPLGRVYNEQFF.

The chain has TRBV10-3 and TRBJ1-1; 8 nucleotides line up with TRBD1. CDR3 length: 16 residues. The J segment lost 6 bases and the V segment lost 2 bases, leaving 11 bases of the junction unmatched. In germline, CDR1 is ENHRY, CDR2 SYGVKD. The CDR3: CAISEGPGQAPAEAFF. The CDR3 DNA is TGTGCCATCAGTGAGGGGCCGGGACAGGCCCCTGCTGAAGCTTTCTTT.

This rearrangement joins TRBV2 to TRBJ2-3; D uncertain. V shed 6 bases and J shed 1 base, with 11 bases lying between them. Germline CDR1 is SNHLY and CDR2 is FYNNEI. CDR3 length equals 14 residues. CDR3 protein: CASSASFGTDTQYF. For the CDR3, the DNA is TGTGCCAGCAGCGCATCTTTCGGCACAGATACGCAGTATTTT.

This rearrangement joins TRBV19 to TRBJ2-2, with 8 bases identical to TRBD1. The CDR3 spans 15 residues. Per the germline V gene, CDR1 is LNHDA and CDR2 is SQIVND (reference sequence). V shed 5 bases, J shed 5 bases, and the junction held 7 bases outside the gene matches. The CDR3 loop reads CASSSTGGRTGELFF. For the CDR3, the DNA is TGTGCCAGTAGTTCCACAGGGGGGAGGACCGGGGAGCTGTTTTTT.

CDR3 amino acids: CASSSRGNSGNTIYF. CDR3 bases: TGTGCCAGTAGTAGTAGGGGAAACTCTGGAAACACCATATATTTT. The chain has TRBV19 and TRBJ1-3, with D possibly matching TRBD1 (5 bases). V was pared by 4 bases and J by 0 bases, with 10 bases between. This CDR3 is 15 amino acids long. Germline CDR1 LNHDA, CDR2 SQIVND (reference sequence).

The chain recombines TRBV5-1 with TRBJ1-2; no clear D gene. This CDR3 region has 15 residues. The germline V gene has CDR1 SGHRS and CDR2 YFSETQ. Trimming shortened V by 2 bases and J by 4 bases, and 15 bases separated the two germline ends. The CDR3 coding sequence is TGCGCCAGCAGCTTTTCATCGGGTGACGGCTATGGCTACACCTTC. Protein: CASSFSSGDGYGYTF.

The DNA of the CDR3 is TGTGCCAGCTCACCCGGGCCCGTAAGTTTCTCTGGGGCCAACGTCCTGACTTTC. It translates to CASSPGPVSFSGANVLTF. The V call is TRBV18, the J call TRBJ2-6; D is undetermined. V dropped 3 bases and J dropped 0 bases, with 15 bases sitting between them. Germline values: CDR1 KGHSH, CDR2 LQKENI. The CDR3 sequence is 18 residues long.

The table lists this clone with a count of one. The rearrangement uses TRBV5-1 and TRBJ2-2; no clear D gene. The CDR3 totals 13 residues. Germline-derived CDR1 and CDR2 are SGHRS and YFSETQ. Trimming took 4 bases from V and 6 from J, leaving 10 bases between them. CDR3 sequence reads: CASSHDPAGELFF. The DNA for the CDR3 is TGCGCCAGCAGCCATGACCCTGCCGGGGAGCTGTTTTTT.

The chain links TRBV6-5 to TRBJ1-3, with D unresolved. Germline V gene sequence: CDR1 MNHEY, CDR2 SVGAGI. CDR3 length equals 15 residues. V lost 6 bases and J lost 0, with 12 bases in between. CDR3 DNA: TGTGCCAGCAGCCCGCACTTAGGCTCTGGAAACACCATATATTTT. Its protein is CASSPHLGSGNTIYF.

The V gene is TRBV5-1, the J gene TRBJ2-1; TRBD2 matches 10 bases. Germline CDR1 is SGHRS and CDR2 is YFSETQ. The CDR3 is 15 residues long. V gave up 8 bases and J gave up 7 bases; unmatched junction bases: 12. The CDR3 is CASGASGSLTNEQFF. The DNA for the CDR3 is TGCGCCAGTGGGGCTAGCGGGAGTCTAACAAATGAGCAGTTCTTC.

CDR3 nucleotide sequence: TGTGCCAGCAGCTTAGCCCGCTCGAGCTCCTACAATGAGCAGTTCTTC. This codes for CASSLARSSSYNEQFF. The chain recombines TRBV7-6 with TRBJ2-1; D remains ambiguous. Trimming took 0 bases from V and 0 from J, leaving 9 bases between them. The germline CDR1 and CDR2 sequences are SGHVS and FNYEAQ. This CDR3 comprises 16 residues. Combining the CDR3 with reference TRBV7-6 and TRBJ2-1 gives the whole variable domain GAGVSQSPRYKVTKRGQDVALRCDPISGHVSLYWYRQALGQGPEFLTYFNYEAQQDKSGLPNDRFSAERPEGSISTLTIQRTEQRDSAMYRCASSLARSSSYNEQFFGPGTRLTVL.

This sequence joins TRBV19 and TRBJ1-2, with TRBD1 matching over 8 bases. This CDR3 has 14 residues. Per germline, CDR1 LNHDA and CDR2 SQIVND (reference sequence). With V trimmed by 4 bases and J by 5 bases, 6 bases remained unmatched. CDR3 coding DNA: TGTGCCAGTAGTAATGGACAGGGAGGGTATGGCTACACCTTC. It specifies CASSNGQGGYGYTF.

The chain couples TRBV28 to TRBJ2-7, with D uncertain. From germline, CDR1 is MDHEN and CDR2 SYDVKM. The ends were cut back, 1 base at V and 6 bases at J, with 13 bases in the middle. The CDR3 is 14 amino acids. The chain's CDR3 is CASSLLPKLGEQYF. DNA for the CDR3: TGTGCCAGCAGTTTATTGCCCAAGCTGGGCGAGCAGTACTTC.